The rows below give T cell receptor beta chains drawn from one sample of a study of control samples from healthy donors and cancer patients. Sequenced by immunoSEQ multiplex PCR; TCRdb stores in-frame clones only, minus some. The sample holds approximately 230,000 clones, over 75% seen once. Sequenced: PBMCs. The receptors were gathered from a woman aged 55 to 70 with lung cancer. Both conserved end residues are part of each CDR3.

v_call,j_call,cdr3_aa
TRBV5-1,TRBJ2-5,CASSSIGITGQEQETQYF
TRBV15,TRBJ1-5,CATSRDPLGVGGNQPQHF
TRBV6-2/TRBV6-3,TRBJ1-2,CASSMTGNNGYTF
TRBV5-6,TRBJ1-2,CASSLGSRGYTF
TRBV7-3,TRBJ2-7,CASSLGNSYEQYF
TRBV19,TRBJ1-2,CASIDQGNQGYTF
TRBV10-3,TRBJ1-2,CAISEGQRSNYGYTF
TRBV7-3,TRBJ2-6,CASSPNFLAGANVLTF
TRBV21-1,TRBJ2-1,CASSRTGGLDNEQFF
TRBV5-1,TRBJ2-1,CASSLGGGSYNEQFF
TRBV7-3,TRBJ2-1,CASSRRGSISYNEQFF
TRBV5-5,TRBJ2-1,CASSLEDLLPYNEQFF
TRBV6-5,TRBJ2-1,CASSYSKPPKGAEQFF
TRBV4-1,TRBJ2-7,CASSPRDTSYEQYF
TRBV10-3,TRBJ1-3,CAISEQHGVSGNTIYF
TRBV18,TRBJ1-2,CASSAKTGGDYGYTF
TRBV4-2,TRBJ2-5,CASSQEWVETQYF
TRBV2,TRBJ2-7,CASSEMRTGVGYEQYF
TRBV27,TRBJ2-5,CASSYLAGEQETQYF
TRBV5-1,TRBJ2-5,CASSPEGQGRETQYF
TRBV6-5,TRBJ1-2,CASSYWTALAGTSYTF
TRBV5-1,TRBJ2-3,CASSLGPSGDTDTQYF